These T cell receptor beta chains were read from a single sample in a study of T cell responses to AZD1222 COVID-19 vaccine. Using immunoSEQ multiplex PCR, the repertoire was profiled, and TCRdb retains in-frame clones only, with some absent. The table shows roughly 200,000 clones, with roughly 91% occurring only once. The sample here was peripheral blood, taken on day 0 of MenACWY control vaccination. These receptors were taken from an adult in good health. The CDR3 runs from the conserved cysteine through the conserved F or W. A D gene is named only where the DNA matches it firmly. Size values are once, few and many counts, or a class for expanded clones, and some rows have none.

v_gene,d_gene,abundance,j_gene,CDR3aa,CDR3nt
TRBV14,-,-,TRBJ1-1,CASSPPRGKGTEAFF,TGTGCCAGCAGCCCCCCGAGGGGGAAAGGCACTGAAGCTTTCTTT
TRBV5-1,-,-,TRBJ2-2,CATTALGNTGELFF,TGCGCCACCACGGCTCTCGGAAACACCGGGGAGCTGTTTTTT
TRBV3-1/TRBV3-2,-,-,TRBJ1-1,CASSQGVGNTEAFF,TGTGCCAGCAGCCAGGGGGTCGGGAACACTGAAGCTTTCTTT
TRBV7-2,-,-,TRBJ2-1,CASSPWGDRIYDEQFF,TGTGCCAGCAGCCCGTGGGGGGATCGAATATACGATGAGCAGTTCTTC
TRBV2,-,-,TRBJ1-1,CASSEERFTEAFF,TGTGCCAGCAGTGAAGAAAGGTTCACTGAAGCTTTCTTT
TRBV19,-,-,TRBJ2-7,CASSPFFGAFSYEQYF,TGTGCCAGTAGTCCCTTTTTCGGGGCATTCTCCTACGAGCAGTACTTC
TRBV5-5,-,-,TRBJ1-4,CASSRDPREKLFF,TGTGCCAGCAGCCGGGACCCTAGGGAAAAACTGTTTTTT
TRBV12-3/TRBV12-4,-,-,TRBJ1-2,CASSPRADYGYTF,TGTGCCAGCAGTCCCCGGGCGGACTATGGCTACACCTTC
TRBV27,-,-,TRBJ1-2,CASSLGTSGGLRDGYTF,TGTGCCAGCAGTCTCGGAACCTCCGGGGGCCTGCGGGATGGCTACACCTTC
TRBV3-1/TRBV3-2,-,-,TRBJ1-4,CASSQGTATNEKLFF,TGTGCCAGCAGCCAAGGGACAGCAACTAATGAAAAACTGTTTTTT
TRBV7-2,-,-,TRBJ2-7,CASSSSGGLSEQYF,TGTGCCAGCAGCTCCTCAGGAGGGTTGAGTGAGCAGTACTTC
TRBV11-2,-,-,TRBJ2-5,CASSLGRQETQYF,TGTGCCAGCAGCTTAGGGCGGCAAGAGACCCAGTACTTC
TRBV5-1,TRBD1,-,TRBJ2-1,CASSLKQGAQDEQFF,TGCGCCAGCAGCTTGAAGCAGGGGGCGCAGGATGAGCAGTTCTTC
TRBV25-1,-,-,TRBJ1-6,CASSETLTAYNSPLHF,TGTGCCAGCAGTGAAACCTTGACAGCCTATAATTCACCCCTCCACTTT
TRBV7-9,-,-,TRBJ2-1,CASSTGTDPGDEQFF,TGTGCCAGCAGCACCGGGACAGACCCGGGGGATGAGCAGTTCTTC
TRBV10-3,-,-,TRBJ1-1,CAISEWEGVGAFF,TGTGCCATCAGTGAGTGGGAGGGGGTCGGAGCTTTCTTT
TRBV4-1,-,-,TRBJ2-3,CASSQDRVAPTDTQYF,TGCGCCAGCAGCCAAGATCGCGTTGCGCCCACAGATACGCAGTATTTT
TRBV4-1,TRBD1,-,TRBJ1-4,CASSHDRTGATEKLFF,TGCGCCAGCAGCCATGATCGGACAGGGGCGACTGAAAAACTGTTTTTT
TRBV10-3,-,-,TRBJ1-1,CASRGDTEAFF,TGTGCCTCTCGTGGAGACACTGAAGCTTTCTTT
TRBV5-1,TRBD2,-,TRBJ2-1,CASNSGGRTYNEQFF,TGCGCCAGCAATTCGGGGGGGAGGACCTACAATGAGCAGTTCTTC
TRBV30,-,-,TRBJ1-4,CAWRANGSGREKLFF,TGTGCCTGGAGAGCAAACGGTTCGGGGAGGGAAAAACTGTTTTTT
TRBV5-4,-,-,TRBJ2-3,CASSLGGTDTDTQYF,TGTGCCAGCAGCTTGGGAGGGACGGACACAGATACGCAGTATTTT
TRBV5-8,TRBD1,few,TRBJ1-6,CASSPWDRGLLNSPLHF,TGTGCCAGCAGCCCCTGGGACAGGGGTCTCCTAAATTCACCCCTCCACTTT
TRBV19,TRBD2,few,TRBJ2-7,CASPGLAGGDEQYF,TGTGCCAGCCCGGGACTAGCGGGGGGAGACGAGCAGTACTTC
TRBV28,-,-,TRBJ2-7,CASSLGIPPYEQYF,TGTGCCAGCAGTTTAGGCATACCTCCCTACGAGCAGTACTTC
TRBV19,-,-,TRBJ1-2,CASTKGGNYGYTF,TGTGCCAGTACGAAGGGCGGTAACTATGGCTACACCTTC
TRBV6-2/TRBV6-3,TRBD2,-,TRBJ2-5,CASSYSRGGGQETQYF,TGTGCCAGCAGTTACTCGAGAGGCGGGGGACAAGAGACCCAGTACTTC
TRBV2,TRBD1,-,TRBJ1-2,CARAWGQGSGYTF,TGTGCCAGAGCATGGGGACAGGGTTCTGGCTACACCTTC
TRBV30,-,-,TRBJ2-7,CAWSSRYEQYF,TGTGCCTGGAGTAGCAGATACGAGCAGTACTTC
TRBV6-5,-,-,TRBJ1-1,CASIVGGGTEAFF,TGTGCCAGCATCGTGGGGGGGGGCACTGAAGCTTTCTTT
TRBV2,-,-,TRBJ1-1,CASSASNTLTEAFF,TGTGCCAGCAGTGCAAGCAATACCCTCACTGAAGCTTTCTTT
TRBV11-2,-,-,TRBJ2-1,CASSRGATLENEQFF,TGTGCCAGCAGCAGAGGGGCCACGCTGGAGAATGAGCAGTTCTTC
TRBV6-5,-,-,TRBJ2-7,CASSYLVRSYEQYF,TGTGCCAGCAGTTACTTGGTCCGCTCCTACGAGCAGTACTTC
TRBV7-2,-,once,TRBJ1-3,CASSLGQSGNTIYF,TGTGCCAGCAGCTTAGGACAATCTGGAAACACCATATATTTT
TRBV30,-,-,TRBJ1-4,CAWNGAGANEKLFF,TGTGCCTGGAACGGCGCAGGGGCTAATGAAAAACTGTTTTTT
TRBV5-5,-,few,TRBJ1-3,CASSLKGGTGNTIYF,TGTGCCAGCAGCTTAAAAGGGGGGACTGGAAACACCATATATTTT
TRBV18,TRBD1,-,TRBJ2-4,CASSRGQGKNIQYF,TGTGCCAGCTCACGGGGACAGGGGAAAAACATTCAGTACTTC
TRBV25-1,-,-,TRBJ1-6,CASGTVSYNSPLHF,TGTGCCAGCGGGACGGTCTCCTATAATTCACCCCTCCACTTT
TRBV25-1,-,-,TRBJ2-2,CASSTRTGTYDTGELFF,TGTGCCAGCAGTACCCGAACCGGGACGTATGACACCGGGGAGCTGTTTTTT
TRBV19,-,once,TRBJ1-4,CASSTTSAKREKLFF,TGTGCCAGTAGTACTACCTCGGCCAAGAGGGAAAAACTGTTTTTT
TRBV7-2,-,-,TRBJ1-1,CASSPIGTNTEAFF,TGTGCCAGCAGCCCTATAGGGACGAACACTGAAGCTTTCTTT
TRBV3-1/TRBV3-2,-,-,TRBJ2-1,CASSRQVEEQFF,TGTGCCAGCAGCCGGCAGGTAGAGGAGCAGTTCTTC
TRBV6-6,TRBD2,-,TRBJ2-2,CASSRFSGRGTGELFF,TGTGCCAGCAGTCGATTTAGCGGGAGGGGCACCGGGGAGCTGTTTTTT
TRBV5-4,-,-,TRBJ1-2,CASSLGGQGHYGYTF,TGTGCCAGCAGCTTAGGCGGGCAGGGTCACTATGGCTACACCTTC
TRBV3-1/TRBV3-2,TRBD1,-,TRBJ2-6,CASSHARDRGSGANVLTF,TGTGCCAGCAGCCACGCCCGGGACAGGGGGTCTGGGGCCAACGTCCTGACTTTC
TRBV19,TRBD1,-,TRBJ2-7,CASTPGTGGFEQYF,TGTGCCAGTACCCCCGGGACAGGGGGCTTCGAGCAGTACTTC
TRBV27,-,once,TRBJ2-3,CASSLVYLNTQYF,TGTGCCAGCAGCCTTGTGTACCTTAATACGCAGTATTTT
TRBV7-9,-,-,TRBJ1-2,CASNPRGANYGYTF,TGTGCCAGCAACCCTAGGGGAGCTAACTATGGCTACACCTTC
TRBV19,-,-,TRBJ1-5,CASSAKQGLGQPQHF,TGTGCCAGTAGTGCTAAACAGGGACTAGGACAGCCCCAGCATTTT
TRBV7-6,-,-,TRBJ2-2,CASRKKGPTGELFF,TGTGCCAGCAGAAAGAAGGGGCCCACCGGGGAGCTGTTTTTT
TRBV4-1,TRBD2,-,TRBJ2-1,CASSQDLAGGQGQFF,TGCGCCAGCAGCCAAGATCTAGCGGGGGGGCAGGGGCAGTTCTTC
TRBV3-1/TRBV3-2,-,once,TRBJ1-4,CASSQAWGGRNEKLFF,TGTGCCAGCAGCCAAGCCTGGGGGGGGCGAAATGAAAAACTGTTTTTT
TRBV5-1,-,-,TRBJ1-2,CASSLGGQGGYGYTF,TGCGCCAGCAGCTTGGGGGGACAAGGAGGCTATGGCTACACCTTC
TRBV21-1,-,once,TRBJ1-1,CASSIELVPGKWNTEAFF,TGTGCCAGCAGCATTGAACTCGTCCCAGGGAAGTGGAACACTGAAGCTTTCTTT
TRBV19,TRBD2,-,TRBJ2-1,CASSLSPGGVSEQFF,TGTGCCAGTAGTCTCTCGCCCGGGGGGGTCAGTGAGCAGTTCTTC
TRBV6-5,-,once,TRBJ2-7,CASNEQEGAYEQYF,TGTGCCAGCAACGAGCAAGAGGGGGCCTACGAGCAGTACTTC
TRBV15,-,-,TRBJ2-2,CATSREVQGNGELFF,TGTGCCACCAGCAGAGAGGTTCAGGGGAACGGGGAGCTGTTTTTT
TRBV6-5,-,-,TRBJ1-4,CASSPSRRNEKLFF,TGTGCCAGCAGTCCGAGCCGGAGAAATGAAAAACTGTTTTTT
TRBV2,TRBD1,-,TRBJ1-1,CASSLQGAGAFF,TGTGCCAGCAGTTTACAGGGGGCTGGAGCTTTCTTT
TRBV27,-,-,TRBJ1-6,CASTPRPLHF,TGTGCCAGCACCCCTAGACCCCTCCACTTT